This T cell receptor (beta chain) was recovered during a study of blood T cell repertoires in COVID-19. Overall study context: Acute-phase and convalescent COVID-19 samples originated in the United States, Italy and Spain.

Methods used by the authors: Amplification of reference gene primers was used by the study to estimate nucleated cell counts. Profiling relied on immunoSEQ multiplex PCR, and the TCRdb table lists in-frame clones only, not all of them. V and J calls and clone size follow that table, whereas D and trimming were derived from the DNA. The sample consists of 85,000 to 90,000 clones, roughly 88% of them appearing once. The sample holds a few counts of this clone. This sequence originates from a human donor in a cohort sampled during active COVID-19. Sequenced input: peripheral blood.

CDR3 in amino acids: CASSLRGLADFSDTQYF. As DNA, the CDR3 is TGTGCCAGCAGTTTACGGGGACTAGCGGACTTCTCAGATACGCAGTATTTT. V usage is TRBV27 and J usage is TRBJ2-3; TRBD2 matches 11 bases. Trimming at V came to 2 bases and at J to 4 bases, leaving 8 bases not matched to a gene. Germline CDR1 reads MNHEY; CDR2 reads SMNVEV (reference sequence). The length of the CDR3 is 17 residues.